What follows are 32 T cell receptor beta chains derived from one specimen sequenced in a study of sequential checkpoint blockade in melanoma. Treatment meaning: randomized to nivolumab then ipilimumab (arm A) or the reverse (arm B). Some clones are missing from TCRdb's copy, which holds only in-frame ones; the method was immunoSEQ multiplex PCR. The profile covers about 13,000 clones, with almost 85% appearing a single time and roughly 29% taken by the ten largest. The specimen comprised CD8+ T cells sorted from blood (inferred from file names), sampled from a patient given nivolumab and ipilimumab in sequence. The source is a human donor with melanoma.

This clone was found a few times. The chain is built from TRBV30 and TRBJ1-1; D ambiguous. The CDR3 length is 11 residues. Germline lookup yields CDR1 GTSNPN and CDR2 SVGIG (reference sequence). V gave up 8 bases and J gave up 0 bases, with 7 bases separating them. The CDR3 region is CANYMNTEAFF. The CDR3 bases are TGTGCCAACTATATGAACACTGAAGCTTTCTTT.

This CDR3 reads CASSWGQGDYEQYF. The CDR3 DNA follows: TGTGCCAGCAGTTGGGGACAGGGGGACTACGAGCAGTACTTC. This sequence joins TRBV6-5 and TRBJ2-7, with 11 bases aligning to TRBD1. The length of the CDR3 is 14 residues. Per the germline V gene, CDR1 is MNHEY and CDR2 is SVGAGI. With 4 bases clipped from V and 3 bases from J, the junction kept 2 bases outside the gene matches.

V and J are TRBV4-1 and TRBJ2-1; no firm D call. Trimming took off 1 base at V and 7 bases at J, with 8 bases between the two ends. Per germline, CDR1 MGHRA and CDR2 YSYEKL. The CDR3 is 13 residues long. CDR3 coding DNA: TGCGCCAGCAGCCAAGGAGCTACGAATGAGCAGTTCTTC. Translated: CASSQGATNEQFF.

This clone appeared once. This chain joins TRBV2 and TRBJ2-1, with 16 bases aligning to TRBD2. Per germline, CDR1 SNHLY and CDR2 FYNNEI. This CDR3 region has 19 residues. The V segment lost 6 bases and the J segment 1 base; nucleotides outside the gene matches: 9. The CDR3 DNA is TGTGCCAGCAGGGGGACTAGCGGGAGGGCGGGGAGGTCCTACAATGAGCAGTTCTTC. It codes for CASRGTSGRAGRSYNEQFF.

The CDR3, as DNA: TGTGCCAGCAGCCCCGGGGGCTACAATGAGCAGTTCTTC. Translation: CASSPGGYNEQFF. V is TRBV6-5 and J is TRBJ2-1; tentatively, D is TRBD2 (6 bases). The CDR3 covers 13 residues. Trimming left V 6 bases short and J 3 bases short, with 9 bases between. Germline V gene data show CDR1 as MNHEY and CDR2 as SVGAGI.

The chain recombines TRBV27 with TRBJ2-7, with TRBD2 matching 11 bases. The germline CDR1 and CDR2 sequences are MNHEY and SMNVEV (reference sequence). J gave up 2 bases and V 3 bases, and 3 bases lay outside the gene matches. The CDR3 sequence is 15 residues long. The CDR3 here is CASSFASGRTYEQYF. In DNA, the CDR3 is TGTGCCAGCAGTTTCGCTAGCGGGAGGACCTACGAGCAGTACTTC.

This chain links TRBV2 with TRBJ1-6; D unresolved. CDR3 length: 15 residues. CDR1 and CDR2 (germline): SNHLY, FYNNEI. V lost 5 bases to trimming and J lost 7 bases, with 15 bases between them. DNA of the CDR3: TGTGCCAGCAGTTTGGGTCCGGGGTACAATTCACCCCTCCACTTT. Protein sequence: CASSLGPGYNSPLHF.

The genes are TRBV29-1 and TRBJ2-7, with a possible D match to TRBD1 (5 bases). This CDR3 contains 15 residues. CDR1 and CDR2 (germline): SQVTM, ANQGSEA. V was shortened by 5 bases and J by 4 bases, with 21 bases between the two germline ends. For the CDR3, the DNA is TGCAGCGTTTGGGGCCGGGCCATCATCGGGTACGAGCAGTACTTC. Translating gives CSVWGRAIIGYEQYF.

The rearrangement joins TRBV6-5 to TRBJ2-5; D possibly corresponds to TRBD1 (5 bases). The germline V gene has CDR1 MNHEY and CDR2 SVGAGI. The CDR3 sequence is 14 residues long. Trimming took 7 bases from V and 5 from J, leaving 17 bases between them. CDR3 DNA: TGTGCCAGCAATCCGGACACCCAAAGGGAGACCCAGTACTTC. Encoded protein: CASNPDTQRETQYF.

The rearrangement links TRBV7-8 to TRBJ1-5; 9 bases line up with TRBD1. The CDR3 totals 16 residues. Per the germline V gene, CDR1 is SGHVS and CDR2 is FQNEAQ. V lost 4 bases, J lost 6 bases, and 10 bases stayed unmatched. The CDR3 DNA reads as TGTGCCAGCAGCTCCTCACAGGGGGCGGTGGGTCAGCCCCAGCATTTT. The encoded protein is CASSSSQGAVGQPQHF.

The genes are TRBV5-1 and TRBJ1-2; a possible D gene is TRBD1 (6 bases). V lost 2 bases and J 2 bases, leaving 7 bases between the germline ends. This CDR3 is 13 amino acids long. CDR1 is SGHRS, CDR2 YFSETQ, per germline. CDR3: CASSLQGNYGYTF. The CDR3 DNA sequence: TGCGCCAGCAGCTTACAGGGAAACTATGGCTACACCTTC.

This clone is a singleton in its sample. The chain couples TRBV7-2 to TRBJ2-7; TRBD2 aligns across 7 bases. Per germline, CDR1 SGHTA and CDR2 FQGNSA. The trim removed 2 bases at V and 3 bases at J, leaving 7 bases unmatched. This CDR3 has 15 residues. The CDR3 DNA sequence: TGTGCCAGCAGCTTAATTTCGGGGGGAATCTACGAGCAGTACTTC. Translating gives CASSLISGGIYEQYF.

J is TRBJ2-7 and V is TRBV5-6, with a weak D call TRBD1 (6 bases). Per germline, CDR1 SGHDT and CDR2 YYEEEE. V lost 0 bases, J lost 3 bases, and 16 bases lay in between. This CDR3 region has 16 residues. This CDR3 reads CASSLDRDLLSYEQYF. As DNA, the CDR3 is TGTGCCAGCAGCTTGGACAGGGACCTACTTAGCTACGAGCAGTACTTC. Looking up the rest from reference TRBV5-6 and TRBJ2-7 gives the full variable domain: DAGVTQSPTHLIKTRGQQVTLRCSPKSGHDTVSWYQQALGQGPQFIFQYYEEEERQRGNFPDRFSGHQFPNYSSELNVNALLLGDSALYLCASSLDRDLLSYEQYFGPGTRLTVT.

CDR3 sequence: CASSFRDRAYEQYF. The CDR3 DNA reads TGTGCCAGCAGCTTCAGGGACAGGGCCTACGAGCAGTACTTC. This chain links TRBV7-9 with TRBJ2-7, with TRBD1 identical over 9 bases. Germline V lookup: CDR1 SEHNR, CDR2 FQNEAQ (reference sequence). Trimming at V came to 3 bases and at J to 2 bases, leaving 2 bases not matched to a gene. The CDR3 is made up of 14 amino acids.

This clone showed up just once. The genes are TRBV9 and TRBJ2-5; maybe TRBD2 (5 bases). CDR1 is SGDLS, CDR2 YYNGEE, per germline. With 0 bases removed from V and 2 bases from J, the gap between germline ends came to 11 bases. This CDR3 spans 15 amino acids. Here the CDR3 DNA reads TGTGCCAGCAGCGTAGCAGCGGCTAAACAAGAGACCCAGTACTTC. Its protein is CASSVAAAKQETQYF.

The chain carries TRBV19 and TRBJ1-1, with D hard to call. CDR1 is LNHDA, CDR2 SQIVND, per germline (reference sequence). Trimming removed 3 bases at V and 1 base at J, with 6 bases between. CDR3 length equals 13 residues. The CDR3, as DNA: TGTGCCAGTAGTATCACGAGGAACACTGAAGCTTTCTTT. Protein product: CASSITRNTEAFF. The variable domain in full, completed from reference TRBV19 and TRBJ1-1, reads DGGITQSPKYLFRKEGQNVTLSCEQNLNHDAMYWYRQDPGQGLRLIYYSQIVNDFQKGDIAEGYSVSREKKESFPLTVTSAQKNPTAFYLCASSITRNTEAFFGQGTRLTVV.

CDR3 sequence: CASSGDRGVLYEQYF. For the CDR3, the DNA is TGTGCCAGCAGCGGCGACAGGGGGGTTCTCTACGAGCAGTACTTC. The V gene is TRBV7-9, the J gene TRBJ2-7, with 9 positions matching TRBD1. V shed 5 bases, J shed 3 bases, and the junction held 8 bases outside the gene matches. CDR3 length equals 15 residues. Germline V CDR1 and CDR2: SEHNR, FQNEAQ (reference sequence).

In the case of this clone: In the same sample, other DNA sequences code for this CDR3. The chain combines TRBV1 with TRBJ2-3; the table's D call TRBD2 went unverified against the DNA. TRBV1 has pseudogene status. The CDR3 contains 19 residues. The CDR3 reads CTSSQDFGVWLVRTDTQYF. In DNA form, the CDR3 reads TGCACCAGCAGCCAAGATTTCGGGGTTTGGCTAGTAAGAACGGATACGCAGTATTTT.

This chain's CDR3 is CASSGSWSSYNEQFF. The CDR3 DNA reads TGTGCCAGCAGCGGGAGCTGGAGCTCCTACAATGAGCAGTTCTTC. The V and J genes are TRBV9 and TRBJ2-1; D not resolved. CDR1 and CDR2 (germline): SGDLS, YYNGEE. This CDR3 region has 15 residues. Trimming took off 3 bases at V and 0 bases at J, with 10 bases between the two ends.

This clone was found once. CDR3 nucleotides: TGTGCCAGCAGCAACCTAGCGGGGGGCCGAGAGACCCAGTACTTC. Amino acids: CASSNLAGGRETQYF. The J gene is TRBJ2-5, the V gene TRBV7-9, with 11 bases that match TRBD2. The CDR3 covers 15 residues. J lost 4 bases, V lost 5 bases, and 6 bases had no gene match. Germline V gives CDR1 SEHNR, CDR2 FQNEAQ (reference sequence).

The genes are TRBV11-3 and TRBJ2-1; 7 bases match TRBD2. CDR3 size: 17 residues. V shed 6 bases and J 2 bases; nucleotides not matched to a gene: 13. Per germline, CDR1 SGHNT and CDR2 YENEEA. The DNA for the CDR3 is TGTGCCAGCAGTTTGATCGGGAGCGGGATGACCTACAATGAGCAGTTCTTC. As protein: CASSLIGSGMTYNEQFF.

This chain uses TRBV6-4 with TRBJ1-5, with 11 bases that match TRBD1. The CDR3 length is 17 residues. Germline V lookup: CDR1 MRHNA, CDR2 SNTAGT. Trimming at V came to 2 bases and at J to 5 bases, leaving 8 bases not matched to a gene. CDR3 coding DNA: TGTGCCAGCAGTGACAAGAGGACAGGGGGCGGGTATCAGCCCCAGCATTTT. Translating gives CASSDKRTGGGYQPQHF.

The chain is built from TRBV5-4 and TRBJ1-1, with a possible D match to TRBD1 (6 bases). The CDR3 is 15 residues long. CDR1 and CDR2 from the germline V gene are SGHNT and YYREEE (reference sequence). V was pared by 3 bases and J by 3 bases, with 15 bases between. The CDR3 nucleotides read TGTGCCAGCAGCTGGGGGCGGGTTGGTGACACTGAAGCTTTCTTT. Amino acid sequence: CASSWGRVGDTEAFF.

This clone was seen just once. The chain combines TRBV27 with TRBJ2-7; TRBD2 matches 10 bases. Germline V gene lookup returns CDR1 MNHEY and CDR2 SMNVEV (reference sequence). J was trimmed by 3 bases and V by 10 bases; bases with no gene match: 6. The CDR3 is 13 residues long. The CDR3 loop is CATGGTSDYEQYF. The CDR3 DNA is TGTGCCACCGGGGGGACTAGCGACTACGAGCAGTACTTC.

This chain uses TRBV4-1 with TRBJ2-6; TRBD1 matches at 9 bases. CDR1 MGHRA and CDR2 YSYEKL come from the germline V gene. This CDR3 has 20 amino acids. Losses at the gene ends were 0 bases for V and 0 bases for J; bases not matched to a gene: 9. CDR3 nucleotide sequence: TGCGCCAGCAGCCAAGATCTCAAGGACAGGGGATTCTCTGGGGCCAACGTCCTGACTTTC. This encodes CASSQDLKDRGFSGANVLTF.

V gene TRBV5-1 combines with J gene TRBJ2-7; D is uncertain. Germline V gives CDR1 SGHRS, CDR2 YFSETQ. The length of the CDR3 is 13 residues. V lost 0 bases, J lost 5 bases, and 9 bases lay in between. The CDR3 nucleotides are TGCGCCAGCAGCTTGGGACTCAGCAACGAGCAGTACTTC. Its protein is CASSLGLSNEQYF.

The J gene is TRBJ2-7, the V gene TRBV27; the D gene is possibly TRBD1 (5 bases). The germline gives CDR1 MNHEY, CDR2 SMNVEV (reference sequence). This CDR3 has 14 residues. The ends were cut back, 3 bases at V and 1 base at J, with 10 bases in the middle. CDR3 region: CASSLGRLSYEQYF. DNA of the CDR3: TGTGCCAGCAGTTTGGGGCGTTTATCCTACGAGCAGTACTTC.

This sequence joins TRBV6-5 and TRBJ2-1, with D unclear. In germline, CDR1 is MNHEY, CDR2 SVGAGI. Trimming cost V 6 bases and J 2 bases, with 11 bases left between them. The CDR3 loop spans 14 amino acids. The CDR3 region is CASRPPTPYNEQFF. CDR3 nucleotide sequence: TGTGCCAGCAGACCCCCTACTCCCTACAATGAGCAGTTCTTC.

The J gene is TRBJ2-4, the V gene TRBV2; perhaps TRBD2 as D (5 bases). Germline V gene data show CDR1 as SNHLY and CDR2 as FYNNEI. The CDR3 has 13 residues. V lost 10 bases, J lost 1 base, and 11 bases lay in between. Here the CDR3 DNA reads TGTGCCACCTCGCCGGGGGCCAAAAACATTCAGTACTTC. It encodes CATSPGAKNIQYF.

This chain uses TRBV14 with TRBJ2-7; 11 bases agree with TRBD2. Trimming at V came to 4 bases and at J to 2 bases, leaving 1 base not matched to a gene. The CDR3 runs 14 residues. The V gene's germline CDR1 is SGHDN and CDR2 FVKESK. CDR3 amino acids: CASSRLAGPYEQYF. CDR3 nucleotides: TGTGCCAGCAGCCGACTAGCGGGGCCCTACGAGCAGTACTTC.

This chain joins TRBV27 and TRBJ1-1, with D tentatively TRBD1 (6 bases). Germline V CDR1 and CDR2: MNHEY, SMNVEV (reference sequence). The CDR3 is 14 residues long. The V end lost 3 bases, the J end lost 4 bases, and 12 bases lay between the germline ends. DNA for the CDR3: TGTGCCAGCAGTTTGGGTCGAGGGGGCACTGAAGCTTTCTTT. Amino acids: CASSLGRGGTEAFF.

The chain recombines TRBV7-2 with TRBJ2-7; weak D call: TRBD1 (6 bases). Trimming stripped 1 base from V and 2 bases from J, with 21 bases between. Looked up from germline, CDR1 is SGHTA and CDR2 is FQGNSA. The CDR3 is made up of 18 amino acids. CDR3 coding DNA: TGTGCCAGCAGCTTAGGTCCTACCGGGACACATCCCACCTACGAGCAGTACTTC. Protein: CASSLGPTGTHPTYEQYF.